This T cell receptor beta chain was retrieved from a study of blood T cells in healthy people across ages. This clonotype has more than one count but fewer than ten. The antigen is undetermined. Germline CDR1 and CDR2: MNHEY and SMNVEV (reference sequence). V gave up 3 bases and J gave up 0 bases, with 12 bases separating them. The CDR3 is 16 amino acids. A second PCR, run for about 6 to 11 cycles, used a sample-barcoded 5' primer plus a J-beta primer mix. TCRdb processed the 5' RACE reads anew with MiXCR; each CDR3 protein has one entry. Of some 760,000 distinct CDR3 sequences listed, roughly 25% are singletons. General study results and limits: It was held that the diversity estimates obtained from one million T cells were underestimates. The study lacked donor CMV status, which possibly confounded expanded clonotype changes.

These sequences were also reported in another study, on T cells of mothers and their children.

The clonotype comes from a boy between 10 and 17 years old in good health. The V and J genes are TRBV27 and TRBJ2-4; unclear D gene. Specimen: blood. CDR3 DNA sequence: TGTGCCAGCAGTTTTATCCTGACACTAGCCAAAAACATTCAGTACTTC. Translation gives CASSFILTLAKNIQYF.